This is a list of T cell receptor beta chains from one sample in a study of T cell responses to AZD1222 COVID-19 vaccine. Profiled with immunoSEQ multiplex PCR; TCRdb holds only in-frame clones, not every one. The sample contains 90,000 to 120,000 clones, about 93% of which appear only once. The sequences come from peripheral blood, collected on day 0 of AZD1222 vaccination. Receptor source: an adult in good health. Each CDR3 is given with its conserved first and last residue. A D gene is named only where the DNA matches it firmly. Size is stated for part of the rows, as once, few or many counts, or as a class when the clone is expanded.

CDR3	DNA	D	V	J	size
CASSQDGGTYEQYF	TGCGCCAGCAGCCAAGACGGCGGTACCTACGAGCAGTACTTC	.	TRBV4-1	TRBJ2-7	.
CASSSHRDSNYGYTF	TGTGCCAGCAGCTCACACCGGGACAGTAACTATGGCTACACCTTC	TRBD1	TRBV7-9	TRBJ1-2	once
CASSPGQGRNTIYF	TGTGCCAGCAGCCCGGGACAGGGGAGAAACACCATATATTTT	TRBD1	TRBV7-2	TRBJ1-3	once
CSVEGGTSGSWGNEQFF	TGCAGCGTTGAAGGAGGGACTAGCGGGTCATGGGGCAATGAGCAGTTCTTC	TRBD2	TRBV29-1	TRBJ2-1	.
CASSYTGGPYNEQFF	TGTGCCAGCAGCTATACAGGGGGACCCTACAATGAGCAGTTCTTC	TRBD1	TRBV6-5	TRBJ2-1	.
CASSFNTGTREFF	TGTGCCAGCAGTTTTAACACCGGGACTCGAGAGTTCTTC	.	TRBV28	TRBJ2-1	.
CAISQSTSGSTDTQYF	TGTGCCATATCACAGTCGACTAGCGGGAGCACAGATACGCAGTATTTT	TRBD2	TRBV10-3	TRBJ2-3	.
CASSQGKRGHGLRAFF	TGTGCCAGCAGCCAGGGGAAAAGGGGACACGGTCTGAGGGCTTTCTTT	.	TRBV14	TRBJ1-1	once
CASSLGQGGSEQYF	TGCGCCAGCAGCTTGGGCCAGGGGGGATCTGAGCAGTACTTC	.	TRBV5-1	TRBJ2-7	.
CASSFDRGGVYSNQPQHF	TGTGCCAGCAGTTTCGACAGAGGCGGAGTTTATAGCAATCAGCCCCAGCATTTT	.	TRBV6-7	TRBJ1-5	.
CASSHEGINRVMNTEAFF	TGCGCCAGCAGCCACGAGGGCATCAACAGAGTTATGAACACTGAAGCTTTCTTT	.	TRBV4-1	TRBJ1-1	.